This is a list of T cell receptor beta chains from one sample in a study of T cells in Graves' hyperthyroidism and ophthalmopathy. Each CDR3 protein is one row after TCRdb ran MiXCR on the multiplex PCR reads. The table lists about 360,000 distinct CDR3 sequences, 20% to 30% of them singletons, with over 70% in the top ten. The sample comprised blood. These receptors originate from a man aged 45-65 years with Graves' hyperthyroidism. Each CDR3 is given with its conserved first and last residue. The order of the fields is V gene, D gene, clone size, CDR3 length, J gene, CDR3 DNA, CDR3 protein. The D gene is left open where the match is weak. Only part of the rows carry a size: once, few, many, or a class if the clone is expanded.

>TRBV6-1|-|-|16|TRBJ2-1
TGTGCCAGCAGTGCCACGACTATCGGGTCCTACAATGAGCAGTTCTTC
CASSATTIGSYNEQFF
>TRBV28|-|few|16|TRBJ2-3
TGTGCCAGCAGTACCATAGCGAGAGGGCGCTCGGATACGCAGTATTTT
CASSTIARGRSDTQYF
>TRBV6-1|TRBD2|few|17|TRBJ2-3
TGTGCCAGCAGTGCCGCTGATGGGGGGGTGAGCACAGATACGCAGTATTTT
CASSAADGGVSTDTQYF
>TRBV11-2|TRBD2|many|17|TRBJ2-3
TGTGCCAGCAGCTTATTTGGGACTAGCGGGAGTTCGGATACGCAGTATTTT
CASSLFGTSGSSDTQYF
>TRBV12-3/TRBV12-4|TRBD1|few|15|TRBJ2-1
TGTGCCAGCAGCCCGGACAGGGTGGGGGTCAATGAGCAGTTCTTC
CASSPDRVGVNEQFF
>TRBV11-2|-|few|13|TRBJ2-2
TGTGCCAGCGGGGGCGCCAACACCGGGGAGCTGTTTTTT
CASGGANTGELFF
>TRBV6-1|TRBD1|-|13|TRBJ2-7
TGTGCCAGCACGAGGGGACAGTCCTACGAGCAGTACTTC
CASTRGQSYEQYF
>TRBV6-1|TRBD1|-|14|TRBJ1-5
TGTGCCAGCAGTGAATGGGGGACAGATCAGCCCCAGCATTTT
CASSEWGTDQPQHF
>TRBV30|TRBD2|-|15|TRBJ2-5
TGTGCCTGGACCCGGGGACTAGCCAGAGGAGAGACCCAGTACTTC
CAWTRGLARGETQYF
>TRBV5-1|TRBD1|few|15|TRBJ2-3
TGCGCCAGCAGCTTGGATGGGACAGGTCCCTATACGCAGTATTTT
CASSLDGTGPYTQYF
>TRBV11-2|-|-|13|TRBJ1-1
TGTGCCAGCAGCGTTACAGAGAACACTGAAGCTTTCTTT
CASSVTENTEAFF
>TRBV24-1|-|-|13|TRBJ1-1
TGTGCCACCAGTGATTTTTTCGGGCAGGAAGCTTTCTTT
CATSDFFGQEAFF
>TRBV7-3|-|many|16|TRBJ2-3
TGTGCCAGCAGCTCCCCGGGGGCGCGAAGCACAGATACGCAGTATTTT
CASSSPGARSTDTQYF
>TRBV6-1|-|few|13|TRBJ2-3
TGTGCCAGCTTTCGCAAAAACACAGATACGCAGTATTTT
CASFRKNTDTQYF
>TRBV9|-|-|14|TRBJ2-7
TGTGCCAGCAGCGTAGCACCGGATTCTTACGAGCAGTACTTC
CASSVAPDSYEQYF
>TRBV4-1|-|few|16|TRBJ2-3
TGCGCCAGCAGCCATGCCACCGGGGCCCGTGGCGATACGCAGTATTTT
CASSHATGARGDTQYF
>TRBV2|-|-|14|TRBJ1-1
TGTGCCAGCAGTGAATCGGACAGCCCGTCTGAAGCTTTCTTT
CASSESDSPSEAFF
>TRBV19|TRBD2|-|15|TRBJ2-2
TGTGCCAGTAGTATAAGCGGGAGAAACACCGGGGAGCTGTTTTTT
CASSISGRNTGELFF
>TRBV27|TRBD1|many|15|TRBJ2-7
TGTGCCAGCAGTCCCGACAGGGCGAATCACTACGAGCAGTACTTC
CASSPDRANHYEQYF
>TRBV7-3|-|-|15|TRBJ2-3
TGTGCCAGCAGCTTAACGCCCAGTAGCACAGATACGCAGTATTTT
CASSLTPSSTDTQYF
>TRBV6-2/TRBV6-3|-|-|15|TRBJ2-7
TGTGCCAGCAGTTACTCACCCAGCGGAAATTACGAGCAGTACTTC
CASSYSPSGNYEQYF
>TRBV9|TRBD2|-|14|TRBJ2-1
TGTGCCAGCAGCGTTGCTGGACTAGTTAATGAGCAGTTCTTC
CASSVAGLVNEQFF
>TRBV11-1|-|few|15|TRBJ2-3
TGTGCCAGCAGCTTAGGTAACACCAAGGGAGATACACAGTATTTT
CASSLGNTKGDTQYF
>TRBV4-2|-|few|15|TRBJ2-7
TGTGCCAGCCAATACACTTGGGAAGACATCTACGAGCAGTACTTC
CASQYTWEDIYEQYF
>TRBV28|TRBD1|many|12|TRBJ1-2
TGTGCCAGCACCGGGGGACAGATTGGCTACACCTTC
CASTGGQIGYTF
>TRBV18|TRBD2|once|18|TRBJ2-3
TGTGCCAGCTCACCCCGGCCTAGCGGGAGGACTAGCACAGATACGCAGTATTTT
CASSPRPSGRTSTDTQYF
>TRBV27|TRBD1|-|14|TRBJ2-5
TGTGCCAGCAGTTCCTCGGACAGGGGGGAGACCCAGTACTTC
CASSSSDRGETQYF
>TRBV28|-|-|17|TRBJ1-5
TGTGCCAGCAGTTTAAGTTCAGGGGTAACGGGCAATCAGCCCCAGCATTTT
CASSLSSGVTGNQPQHF
>TRBV24-1|TRBD1|-|13|TRBJ2-7
TGTGCCACCAGTAGGACAGGTGACTACGAGCAGTACTTC
CATSRTGDYEQYF
>TRBV6-1|-|many|14|TRBJ1-1
TGTGCCAGCAGTGAGGGGGCAAAGAGCACTGAAGCTTTCTTT
CASSEGAKSTEAFF
>TRBV6-1|-|many|13|TRBJ2-7
TGTGCCAGCAGTCCCTGGACGGGCTACGAGCAGTACTTC
CASSPWTGYEQYF
>TRBV19|TRBD1|-|15|TRBJ2-2
TGTGCCAGTGGAGGAGGGACAGGGGTTCCCGGGGAGCTGTTTTTT
CASGGGTGVPGELFF
>TRBV19|-|-|14|TRBJ2-2
TGTGCCAGTAGTAAGACACTGAGGTCCGGGGAGCTGTTTTTT
CASSKTLRSGELFF
>TRBV12-3/TRBV12-4|TRBD1|many|15|TRBJ2-7
TGTGCCAGCAGTTTTCAAGGGACAGGGGGCTACGAGCAGTACTTC
CASSFQGTGGYEQYF
>TRBV28|TRBD1|many|14|TRBJ1-1
TGTGCCAGCAGCTTGAGACAGGGAGGGACTGAAGCTTTCTTT
CASSLRQGGTEAFF
>TRBV6-5|-|-|14|TRBJ1-1
TGTGCCAGCAGTTACTCAGAACTGAACACTGAAGCTTTCTTT
CASSYSELNTEAFF
>TRBV24-1|-|few|19|TRBJ2-5
TGTGCCACCAGTGATTTAAAAGGAATCGGCAGCAAGTACCAAGAGACCCAGTACTTC
CATSDLKGIGSKYQETQYF
>TRBV6-2/TRBV6-3|-|-|13|TRBJ1-4
TGTGCCAGCAGTTACACGACAGCCGAAAAACTGTTTTTT
CASSYTTAEKLFF